A selection of T cell receptor beta chains follows, all from one sample in a study of blood T cell repertoires in COVID-19. Measured with immunoSEQ multiplex PCR; TCRdb has only the in-frame clones, and not every one. Counted here are about 130,000 clones, around 86% occurring once; the ten biggest clones make up approximately 6.6%. The specimen was peripheral blood. The receptors were gathered from a man at least 80 years old with active or convalescent COVID-19. Each CDR3 is given with its conserved first and last residue. Clone size is shown for a subset of rows, as once, few, many or a class of expanded clone.

v_call: TRBV11-3; j_call: TRBJ2-2; clone_size: NA; cdr3_aa: CASSLYGGTDSTGELFF
v_call: TRBV30; j_call: TRBJ2-5; clone_size: NA; cdr3_aa: CAWSAGETQYF
v_call: TRBV7-8; j_call: TRBJ2-4; clone_size: many; cdr3_aa: CASSLGLAGVRGKNIQYF
v_call: TRBV27; j_call: TRBJ2-1; clone_size: once; cdr3_aa: CASSLWQNNEQFF
v_call: TRBV5-1; j_call: TRBJ2-7; clone_size: NA; cdr3_aa: CASRSGQGAFYEQYF
v_call: TRBV12-3/TRBV12-4; j_call: TRBJ2-3; clone_size: NA; cdr3_aa: CASRSSDTQYF
v_call: TRBV20-1; j_call: TRBJ1-4; clone_size: NA; cdr3_aa: CSASSRTGMSTNEKLFF
v_call: TRBV9; j_call: TRBJ2-3; clone_size: NA; cdr3_aa: CASSISGRAEDTQYF
v_call: TRBV27; j_call: TRBJ1-2; clone_size: once; cdr3_aa: CASSPGTGTGAYGYTF
v_call: TRBV5-4; j_call: TRBJ2-3; clone_size: NA; cdr3_aa: CASSPAGLSTDTQYF
v_call: TRBV12-3/TRBV12-4; j_call: TRBJ2-5; clone_size: once; cdr3_aa: CASSPGLDETQYF
v_call: TRBV28; j_call: TRBJ2-7; clone_size: NA; cdr3_aa: CASSLLGRKRGWYEQYF
v_call: TRBV4-3; j_call: TRBJ1-2; clone_size: NA; cdr3_aa: CASSQDMGQERGYTF
v_call: TRBV2; j_call: TRBJ1-3; clone_size: NA; cdr3_aa: CASSVRNSGNTIYF